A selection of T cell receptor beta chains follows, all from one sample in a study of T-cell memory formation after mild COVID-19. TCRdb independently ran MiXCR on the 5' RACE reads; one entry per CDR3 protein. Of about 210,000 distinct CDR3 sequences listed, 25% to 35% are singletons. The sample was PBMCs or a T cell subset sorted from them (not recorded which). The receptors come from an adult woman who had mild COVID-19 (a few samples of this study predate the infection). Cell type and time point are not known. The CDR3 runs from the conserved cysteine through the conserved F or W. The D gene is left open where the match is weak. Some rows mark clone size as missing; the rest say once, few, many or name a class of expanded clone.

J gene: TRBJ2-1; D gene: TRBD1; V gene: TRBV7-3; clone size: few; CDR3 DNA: TGTGCCAGCAGCGAGCACAGGGGCCCAAATGGCTACAATGAGCAGTTCTTC; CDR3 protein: CASSEHRGPNGYNEQFF
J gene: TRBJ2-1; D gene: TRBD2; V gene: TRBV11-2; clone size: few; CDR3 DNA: TGTGCCAGCAGCCCCCGTCCCGGGAGGGGATACAATGAGCAGTTCTTC; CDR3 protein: CASSPRPGRGYNEQFF
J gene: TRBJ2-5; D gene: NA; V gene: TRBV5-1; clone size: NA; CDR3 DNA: TGCGCCAGCAGCCTAGCCTCCCAAGAGACCCAGTACTTC; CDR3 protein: CASSLASQETQYF
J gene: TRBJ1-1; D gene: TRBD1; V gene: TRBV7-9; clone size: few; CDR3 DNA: TGTGCCAGCAGCTTTTTGGACAGGGGCCAAGCTTTCTTT; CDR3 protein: CASSFLDRGQAFF
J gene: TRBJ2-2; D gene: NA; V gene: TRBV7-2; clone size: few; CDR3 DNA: TGTGCCAGCAGCTCAGTGGGGAACACCGGGGAGCTGTTTTTT; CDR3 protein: CASSSVGNTGELFF
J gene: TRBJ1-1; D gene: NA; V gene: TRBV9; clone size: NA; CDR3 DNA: TGTGCCAGCAGCGTAGAGGTCAGCGTGAACACTGAAGCTTTCTTT; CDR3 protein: CASSVEVSVNTEAFF
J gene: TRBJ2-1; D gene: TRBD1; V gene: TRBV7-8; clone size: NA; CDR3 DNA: TGTGCCAGCAGCGTCTACGCCGGACAGGGGCACAATGAGCAGTTCTTC; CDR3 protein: CASSVYAGQGHNEQFF
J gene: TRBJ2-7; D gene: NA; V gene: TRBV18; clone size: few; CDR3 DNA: TGTGCCAGCTCACCGACGGTTGACTCCTACGAGCAGTACTTC; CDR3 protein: CASSPTVDSYEQYF
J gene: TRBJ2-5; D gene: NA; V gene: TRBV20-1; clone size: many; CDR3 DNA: TGCAGTGGAACGCGCACGGGGGAGACCCAGTACTTC; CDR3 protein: CSGTRTGETQYF
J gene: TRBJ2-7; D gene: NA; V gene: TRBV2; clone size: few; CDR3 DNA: TGTGCCAGCAGTTCACTTGGCTACGAGCAGTACTTC; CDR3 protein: CASSSLGYEQYF
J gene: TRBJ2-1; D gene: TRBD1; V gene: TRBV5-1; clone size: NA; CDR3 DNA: TGCGCCAGCAGCTTGTTGGACAGGGGAATCAATGAGCAGTTCTTC; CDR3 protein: CASSLLDRGINEQFF
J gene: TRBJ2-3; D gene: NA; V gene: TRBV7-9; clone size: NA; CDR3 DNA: TGTGCCAGCAGCTCCTTAGTAGATACGCAGTATTTT; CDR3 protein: CASSSLVDTQYF
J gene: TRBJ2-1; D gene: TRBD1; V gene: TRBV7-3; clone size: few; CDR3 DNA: TGTGCCAGCAGCTTAAGGGGACAGGGAAATGAGCAGTTCTTC; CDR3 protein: CASSLRGQGNEQFF
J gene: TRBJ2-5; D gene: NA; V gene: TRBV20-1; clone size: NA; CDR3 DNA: TGCAGTGCTAGAGTATTGGGGGCGGAGACCCAGTACTTC; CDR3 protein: CSARVLGAETQYF
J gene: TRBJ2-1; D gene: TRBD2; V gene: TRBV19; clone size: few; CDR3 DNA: TGTGCCAGTAGTAGCCCGCCGGGACTAGCGGCCCCCAATGAGCAGTTCTTC; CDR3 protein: CASSSPPGLAAPNEQFF
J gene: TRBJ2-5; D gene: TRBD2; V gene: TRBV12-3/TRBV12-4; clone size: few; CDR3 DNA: TGTGCCAGCAGTTCGGGACTAGCGAGGCAAGAGACCCAGTACTTC; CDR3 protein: CASSSGLARQETQYF
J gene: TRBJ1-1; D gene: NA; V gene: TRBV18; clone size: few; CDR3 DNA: TGTGCCAGCTCACCACTGGGCGGCACTGAAGCTTTCTTT; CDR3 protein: CASSPLGGTEAFF
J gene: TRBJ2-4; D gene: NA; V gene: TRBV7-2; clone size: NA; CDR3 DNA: TGTGCCAGCAGCGGAGGGGGCAAAAACATTCAGTACTTC; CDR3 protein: CASSGGGKNIQYF
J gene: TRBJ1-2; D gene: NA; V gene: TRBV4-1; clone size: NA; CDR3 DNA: TGCGCCAGCAGCCACTCGTTCGGATCTAACTATGGCTACACCTTC; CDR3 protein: CASSHSFGSNYGYTF
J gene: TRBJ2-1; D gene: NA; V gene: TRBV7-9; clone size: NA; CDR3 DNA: TGTGCCAGCAGCTTAGTGATCGCGGATGAGCAGTTCTTC; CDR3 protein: CASSLVIADEQFF
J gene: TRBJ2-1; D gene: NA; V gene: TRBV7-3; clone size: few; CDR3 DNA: TGTGCCAGCAGTCCCGCCGGGATCGATGAGCAGTTCTTC; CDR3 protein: CASSPAGIDEQFF
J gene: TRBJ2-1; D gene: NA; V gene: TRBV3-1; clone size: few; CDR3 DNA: TGTGCCAGCAGCCCCGGGCGGGCCTACAATGAGCAGTTCTTC; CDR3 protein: CASSPGRAYNEQFF
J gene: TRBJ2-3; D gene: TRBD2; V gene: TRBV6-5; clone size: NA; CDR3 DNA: TGTGCCAGCAGTTACTCGGAGGGTAGCGGGATTCTAGATACGCAGTATTTT; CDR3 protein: CASSYSEGSGILDTQYF
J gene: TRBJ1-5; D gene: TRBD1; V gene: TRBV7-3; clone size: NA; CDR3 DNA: TGTGCCAGCAGCTTGTTGGTGTACGGGGGCACCGGACAGGGGCGGTCTAGAAGCAATCAGCCCCAGCATTTT; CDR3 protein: CASSLLVYGGTGQGRSRSNQPQHF
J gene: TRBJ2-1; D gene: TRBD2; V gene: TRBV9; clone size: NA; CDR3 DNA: TGTGCCAGCAGCGTATTGAGGGAGGGGAATGAGCAGTTCTTC; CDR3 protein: CASSVLREGNEQFF
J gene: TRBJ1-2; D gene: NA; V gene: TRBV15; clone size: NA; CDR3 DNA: TGTGCCACCAGCGGATCCCCCCGCGGCGGGGGATCTGGCTACACCTTC; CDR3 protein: CATSGSPRGGGSGYTF
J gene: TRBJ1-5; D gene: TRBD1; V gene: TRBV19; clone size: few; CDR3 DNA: TGTGCCAGTAGTATCGGACAGGGGGCGGGTCAGCCCCAGCATTTT; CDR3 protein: CASSIGQGAGQPQHF
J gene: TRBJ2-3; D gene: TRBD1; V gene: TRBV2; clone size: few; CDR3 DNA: TGTGCCAGCATGGGACAGAGCACAGATACGCAGTATTTT; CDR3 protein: CASMGQSTDTQYF
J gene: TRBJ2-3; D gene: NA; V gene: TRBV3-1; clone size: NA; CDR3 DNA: TGTGCCAGCAGGGAACGGGGGATGGATACGCAGTATTTT; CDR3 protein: CASRERGMDTQYF
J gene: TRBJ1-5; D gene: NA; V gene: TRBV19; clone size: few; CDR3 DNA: TGTGCCAGTACCATGGGACTGATTAGCAATCAGCCCCAGCATTTT; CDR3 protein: CASTMGLISNQPQHF
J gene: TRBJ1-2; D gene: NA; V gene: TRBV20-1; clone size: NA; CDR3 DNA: TGCAGTGCTAGGACGGCCGTTAACTATGGCTACACCTTC; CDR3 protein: CSARTAVNYGYTF
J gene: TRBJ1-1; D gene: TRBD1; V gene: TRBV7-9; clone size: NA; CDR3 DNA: TGTGCCAGCAGCCTAGTTATAGGACAGGGGTATACTATGAACACTGAAGCTTTCTTT; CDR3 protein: CASSLVIGQGYTMNTEAFF
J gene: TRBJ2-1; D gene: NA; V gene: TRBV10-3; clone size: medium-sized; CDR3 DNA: TGTGCCACCAGGGGGGGGGCGAGCGGGCCCCACAATGAGCAGTTCTTC; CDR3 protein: CATRGGASGPHNEQFF
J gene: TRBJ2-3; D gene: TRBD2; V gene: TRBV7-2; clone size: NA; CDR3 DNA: TGTGCCAGCAGCCTCGACGGCCTAGCGGGGCCTCCCACAGATACGCAGTATTTT; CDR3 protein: CASSLDGLAGPPTDTQYF
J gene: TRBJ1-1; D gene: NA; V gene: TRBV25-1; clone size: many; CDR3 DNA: TGTGCCAGCAGTGCTCGGACAGTCCTGGCGAACACTGAAGCTTTCTTT; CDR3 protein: CASSARTVLANTEAFF
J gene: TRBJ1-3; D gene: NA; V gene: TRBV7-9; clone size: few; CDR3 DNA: TGTGCCAGCAGCCCCAACTCTGGAAACACCATATATTTT; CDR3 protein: CASSPNSGNTIYF
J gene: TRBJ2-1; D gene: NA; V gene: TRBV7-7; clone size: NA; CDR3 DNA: TGTGCTAGCAGCTTAGTAGGCGGGACCAGTTACAATGAGCAGTTCTTC; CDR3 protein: CASSLVGGTSYNEQFF
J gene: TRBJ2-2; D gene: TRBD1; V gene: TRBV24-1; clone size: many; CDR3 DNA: TGTGCCACCAGTGATTTGGACAGGGACACCGGGGAGCTGTTTTTT; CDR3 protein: CATSDLDRDTGELFF
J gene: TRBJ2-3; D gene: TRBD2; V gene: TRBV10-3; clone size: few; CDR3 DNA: TGTGCCATCAGGGGACTAGCGGGGGTTACAGATACGCAGTATTTT; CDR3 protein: CAIRGLAGVTDTQYF
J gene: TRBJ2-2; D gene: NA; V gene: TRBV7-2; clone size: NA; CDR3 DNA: TGTGCCAGCAGCCCCCGTCGTCCCCCACCCGGGGAGCTGTTTTTT; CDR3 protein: CASSPRRPPPGELFF
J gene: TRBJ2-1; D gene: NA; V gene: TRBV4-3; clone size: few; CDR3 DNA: TGCGCCAGCAGCCAAGATGGAGAGGCGTACAATGAGCAGTTCTTC; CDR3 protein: CASSQDGEAYNEQFF